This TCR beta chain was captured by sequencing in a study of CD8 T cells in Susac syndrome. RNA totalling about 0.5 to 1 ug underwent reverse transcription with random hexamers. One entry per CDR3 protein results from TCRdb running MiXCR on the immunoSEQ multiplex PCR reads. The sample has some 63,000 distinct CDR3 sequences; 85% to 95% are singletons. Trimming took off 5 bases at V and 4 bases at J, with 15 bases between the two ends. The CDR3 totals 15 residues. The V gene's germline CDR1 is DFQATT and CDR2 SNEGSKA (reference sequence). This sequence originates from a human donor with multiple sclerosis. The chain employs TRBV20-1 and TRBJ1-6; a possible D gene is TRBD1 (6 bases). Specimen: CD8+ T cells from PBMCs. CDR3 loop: CSAPRQEKYNSPLHF. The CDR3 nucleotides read TGCAGTGCTCCACGACAGGAAAAGTATAATTCACCCCTCCACTTT.